This is a list of T cell receptor beta chains from one sample in a study of Graves' ophthalmopathy and Graves' hyperthyroidism. TCRdb redid the calling of the multiplex PCR reads with MiXCR, one entry per CDR3 protein. The table records 400,000 to 450,000 distinct CDR3 sequences, roughly 21% of them present only once. Sequenced sample: peripheral blood. These receptors all stem from a woman under 30 with stable Graves' hyperthyroidism. Each CDR3 is given with its conserved first and last residue. A D gene is named only where the DNA matches it firmly. The size entry is marked missing in some rows and otherwise reads once, few, many or a size class.

CDR3 length | J gene | clone size | V gene | D gene | CDR3 protein | CDR3 DNA
13 | TRBJ2-7 | many | TRBV5-1 | . | CASRLGGAGEQYF | TGCGCCAGCAGGCTGGGAGGAGCGGGCGAGCAGTACTTC
14 | TRBJ1-1 | few | TRBV5-1 | . | CASSPARADTEAFF | TGCGCCAGCAGCCCCGCCAGGGCGGACACTGAAGCTTTCTTT
17 | TRBJ2-3 | few | TRBV9 | TRBD2 | CASSAGRVAGSTDTQYF | TGTGCCAGCAGCGCCGGTCGGGTAGCGGGATCCACAGATACGCAGTATTTT
14 | TRBJ2-2 | . | TRBV6-1 | . | CASSEGGYTGELFF | TGTGCCAGCAGTGAAGGGGGTTACACCGGGGAGCTGTTTTTT
11 | TRBJ2-2 | once | TRBV6-1 | . | CASRFPGELFF | TGTGCCAGCAGGTTTCCCGGGGAGCTGTTTTTT
17 | TRBJ2-1 | . | TRBV20-1 | TRBD2 | CSARDHGLAGGGNEQFF | TGCAGTGCTAGAGATCACGGACTAGCGGGAGGCGGCAATGAGCAGTTCTTC
19 | TRBJ2-7 | . | TRBV4-1 | TRBD2 | CASSQAAGVSQASSYEQYF | TGCGCCAGCAGCCAAGCGGCGGGGGTATCGCAGGCCAGCTCCTACGAGCAGTACTTC
14 | TRBJ1-5 | . | TRBV5-5 | TRBD1 | CASESGTGNQPQHF | TGTGCCAGCGAGTCCGGGACAGGTAATCAGCCCCAGCATTTT
14 | TRBJ2-5 | many | TRBV10-3 | TRBD1 | CAISFQGGSEAQYF | TGTGCCATCAGTTTCCAAGGGGGCTCAGAGGCCCAGTACTTC
17 | TRBJ2-7 | few | TRBV4-3 | TRBD2 | CASSQDHPSGSGYEQYF | TGCGCCAGCAGCCAAGATCACCCTAGCGGGAGTGGCTACGAGCAGTACTTC